These T cell receptor beta chains were read from a single sample in a study of blood T cell repertoires in COVID-19. Method: immunoSEQ multiplex PCR; TCRdb's copy keeps in-frame clones and lacks some. The sample records around 130,000 clones, approximately 83% being singletons. The specimen was peripheral blood. All receptors derive from a woman aged 45-60 years who had recovered from COVID-19. CDR3s include the opening cysteine and the closing phenylalanine or tryptophan. D genes are given only for firm matches. Clone size is stated in some rows and not others, as once, few, many or a class when expanded.

j_call v_call d_call clone_size cdr3_aa cdr3_nt
TRBJ2-7 TRBV28 TRBD2 - CASNTGLGYEQYF TGTGCCAGCAATACGGGACTAGGCTACGAGCAGTACTTC
TRBJ2-7 TRBV7-8 - - CASSLVPTGYEQYF TGTGCCAGCAGCTTAGTTCCAACAGGCTACGAGCAGTACTTC
TRBJ1-2 TRBV5-1 - many CASSFKVGGGDYGYTF TGCGCCAGCAGCTTTAAGGTTGGGGGAGGAGACTATGGCTACACCTTC
TRBJ1-1 TRBV6-1 TRBD1 - CASSDRGQGNTEAFF TGTGCCAGCAGTGACAGGGGGCAGGGGAACACTGAAGCTTTCTTT
TRBJ2-7 TRBV4-2 TRBD2 - CASSPLDGGYEQYF TGTGCCAGCAGCCCCTTGGACGGGGGGTACGAGCAGTACTTC
TRBJ2-7 TRBV7-9 TRBD1 - CASSTRQGAGEQYF TGTGCCAGCAGCACTAGACAGGGGGCAGGCGAGCAGTACTTC
TRBJ1-1 TRBV18 TRBD1 - CATQNQGGTEAFF TGTGCCACCCAGAACCAGGGGGGCACTGAAGCTTTCTTT
TRBJ2-7 TRBV14 - - CASSRQTYEQYF TGTGCCAGCAGCCGACAAACCTACGAGCAGTACTTC
TRBJ2-5 TRBV9 TRBD2 - CASSLGLADQETQYF TGTGCCAGCAGCTTAGGACTAGCGGATCAAGAGACCCAGTACTTC
TRBJ2-5 TRBV11-3 - - CASSQQETQYF TGTGCCAGCAGCCAACAAGAGACCCAGTACTTC